These 19 T cell receptor beta chains share one sample of origin, sequenced in a study of T cell clonality in common variable immunodeficiency. Clones were read by immunoSEQ multiplex PCR, and TCRdb kept only the in-frame ones, dropping some. The sample shows some 38,000 clones, no singletons; the ten largest hold 9.5%. The specimen was peripheral blood mononuclear cells. These receptors were taken from a person aged 18 to 70 in good health.

This clone was seen repeatedly, ten times or more. The read ends 3 residues early relative to the CDR3; the germline J gene fills the gap. This chain uses TRBV18 with TRBJ1-5; D call uncertain. The CDR3 runs to 15 residues. CDR1 KGHSH and CDR2 LQKENI come from the germline V gene. V was clipped by 2 bases and J by 0 bases, with 8 bases between them. CDR3 bases read: TGTGCCAGCTCACCATCGAGCAATAGCAATCAGCCC. Translation gives CASSPSSNSNQP. The complete CDR3 sequence is CASSPSSNSNQPQHF.

At least ten counts were recorded for this clone. With the read ending 3 residues before the CDR3 end, the germline J gene is used to fill in that end. V gene TRBV19 combines with J gene TRBJ1-5; 8 bases line up with TRBD1. The CDR3 has 18 amino acids. Germline V CDR1 and CDR2: LNHDA, SQIVND (reference sequence). The V and J ends lost 1 base and 2 bases, in that order; junction bases with no gene match: 10. CDR3 protein: CASSIGLWQGAGNQPQHF. The part of the CDR3 DNA that was read is TGTGCCAGTAGTATAGGATTATGGCAGGGGGCGGGCAATCAGCCC.

This clone was observed at least ten times. The read ends 3 residues shy of where the CDR3 ends; the end is completed using the germline J gene. The rearrangement links TRBV11-2 to TRBJ2-7; 8 bases agree with TRBD2. V lost 4 bases, J lost 6 bases, and 11 bases stayed unmatched. CDR3 length equals 15 residues. Germline V gene data show CDR1 as SGHAT and CDR2 as FQNNGV. The covered CDR3 bases are TGTGCCAGCAGCTCTCTCAGACTAGCGTCGGCCGAG. Translation gives CASSSLRLASAE. The complete CDR3 reads CASSSLRLASAEQYF.

This clone was detected many times. The read stops 3 residues short of the end of the CDR3; the missing end is completed from the germline J gene. The V and J genes are TRBV2 and TRBJ1-4; TRBD1 agrees at 7 bases. This CDR3 has 13 amino acids. CDR1 is SNHLY, CDR2 FYNNEI, per germline. The CDR3 protein is CAGHQGVDEELFF. The sequenced part of the CDR3 DNA is TGTGCCGGACATCAGGGGGTGGACGAAGAA.

This clone has at least ten counts. From the germline J gene comes the end of the CDR3, since the read stops 3 residues before it. This chain uses TRBV20-1 with TRBJ2-1; 14 nucleotides align to TRBD2. The V gene's germline CDR1 is DFQATT and CDR2 SNEGSKA (reference sequence). This CDR3 comprises 15 residues. V was clipped by 6 bases and J by 9 bases; unmatched bases: 10. The CDR3 sequence is CSAGTGTSGSAEQFF. The sequenced CDR3 bases are TGCAGTGCGGGGACCGGGACTAGCGGGAGCGCTGAG.

This clone was detected many times. The read comes to an end 3 residues before the CDR3 does, leaving the germline J gene to fill in the end. The chain carries TRBV19 and TRBJ1-6; tentatively, D is TRBD1 (5 bases). CDR1 is LNHDA, CDR2 SQIVND, per germline (reference sequence). V lost 10 bases and J 7 bases, leaving 11 bases between the germline ends. The CDR3 has 12 residues. CDR3 sequence reads: CATAGDNSPLHF. The sequenced part of the CDR3 DNA is TGTGCCACCGCGGGGGACAATTCACCC.

With regard to this clone: Read data end 3 residues before the CDR3 end; the end is taken from the germline J gene. The rearrangement uses TRBV13 and TRBJ1-3, with no clear D. V was trimmed by 5 bases and J by 0 bases, leaving 11 bases between them. The CDR3 length is 15 residues. Germline CDR1 is PRHDT and CDR2 is FYEKMQ (reference sequence). The CDR3 DNA, read in part, is TGTGCCAGCAGCCTCCTCGCAGACTCTGGAAACACC. Amino acid sequence: CASSLLADSGNT. From start to end, the CDR3 is CASSLLADSGNTIYF.

In its sample, this clone was seen a few times. Coverage ceases 3 residues before the CDR3 finishes, and the germline J gene fills in the end. The chain is built from TRBV30 and TRBJ2-4; D remains unclear. From germline, CDR1 is GTSNPN and CDR2 SVGIG (reference sequence). This CDR3 contains 12 residues. The sequenced CDR3 bases are TGTGCCTGGAGTGTACTGTTCTATGGT. Protein product: CAWSVLFYG. The entire CDR3 protein reads CAWSVLFYGQYF.

This clone occurred many times. The read finishes 3 residues shy of the CDR3 end, and the germline J gene is used to complete it. This chain connects TRBV29-1 to TRBJ2-4; tentative D call: TRBD2 (5 bases). Per germline, CDR1 SQVTM and CDR2 ANQGSEA. The V end was cut by 6 bases, the J end by 1 base, with 13 bases between. This CDR3 is 14 amino acids long. CDR3 region: CSVLDSRAKNIQYF. The DNA read from the CDR3 is TGCAGCGTCCTGGACTCGAGGGCCAAAAACATT.

This clone was counted only a few times. The CDR3 end lies 3 residues beyond the end of the read and is filled in from the germline J gene. The rearrangement joins TRBV30 to TRBJ1-1; 11 nucleotides agree with TRBD1. Germline V gene data show CDR1 as GTSNPN and CDR2 as SVGIG (reference sequence). The CDR3 is 15 residues long. The covered CDR3 bases are TGTGCCTGGAGTGTATTGGGGACAGGGGGAAAAAAA. It specifies CAWSVLGTGGKK. The full CDR3 protein reads CAWSVLGTGGKKAFF.

In its sample, this clone was seen many times. With the read ending 3 residues before the CDR3 end, the germline J gene is used to fill in that end. The J gene is TRBJ2-1, the V gene TRBV28; 9 bases fit TRBD2. Germline CDR1 reads MDHEN; CDR2 reads SYDVKM. The V gene end was trimmed by 4 bases and the J gene end by 6 bases; junction bases not matched to a gene: 10. The CDR3 totals 16 residues. CDR3 residues: CASSSHSGSRTNEQFF. CDR3 DNA, as far as it was read: TGTGCCAGCAGTTCCCATAGCGGGAGCCGTACCAATGAG. Full variable domain (remainder filled in from reference TRBV28 and TRBJ2-1): DVKVTQSSRYLVKRTGEKVFLECVQDMDHENMFWYRQDPGLGLRLIYFSYDVKMKEKGDIPEGYSVSREKKERFSLILESASTNQTSMYLCASSSHSGSRTNEQFFGPGTRLTVL.

This clone was found many times. The read stops 3 residues short of the end of the CDR3; the missing end is completed from the germline J gene. V usage is TRBV2 and J usage is TRBJ1-2; 9 bases line up with TRBD1. The CDR3 is 13 amino acids. V lost 7 bases to trimming and J lost 4 bases; unmatched junction nucleotides: 4. In germline, CDR1 is SNHLY, CDR2 FYNNEI. The CDR3: CASNRQGGYGYTF. The CDR3 DNA, read in part, is TGTGCCAGCAATAGACAGGGGGGCTATGGC.

This clone was seen repeatedly, ten times or more. The CDR3 extends 3 residues past the end of the read, so its final part is completed from the germline J gene. The chain couples TRBV2 to TRBJ2-1; perhaps TRBD2 as D (5 bases). With 6 bases removed from V and 5 bases from J, the gap between germline ends came to 11 bases. Germline V gene sequence: CDR1 SNHLY, CDR2 FYNNEI. This CDR3 spans 13 amino acids. The CDR3 bases that were read are TGTGCCAGCAGCGGGGTGGGCGACAATGAG. Translated: CASSGVGDNE. The CDR3 as a whole reads CASSGVGDNEQFF.

Ten or more counts support this clone. Read sequence stops 3 residues before the CDR3 end, and the germline J gene provides the missing end. The chain couples TRBV28 to TRBJ2-1; 8 nucleotides align to TRBD2. The germline V gene encodes CDR1 MDHEN and CDR2 SYDVKM. V gave up 8 bases and J gave up 5 bases; unmatched junction bases: 11. The length of the CDR3 is 15 residues. CDR3 bases read: TGTGCCAGCCGAGTCAGCGGGGGAGGCAACAATGAG. Protein sequence: CASRVSGGGNNE. The whole CDR3 region reads CASRVSGGGNNEQFF.

At least ten counts were recorded for this clone. The read comes to an end 3 residues before the CDR3 does, leaving the germline J gene to fill in the end. The rearrangement links TRBV7-6 to TRBJ1-5; 7 bases agree with TRBD1. The CDR3 is made up of 16 amino acids. Germline lookup yields CDR1 SGHVS and CDR2 FNYEAQ. The V and J ends lost 6 bases and 5 bases, in that order; junction bases with no gene match: 13. CDR3 amino acids: CASSLTGWGTDQPQHF. Incomplete CDR3 DNA: TGTGCCAGCAGTTTGACAGGGTGGGGAACGGATCAGCCC.

This clone was seen at least ten times. Coverage ceases 3 residues before the CDR3 finishes, and the germline J gene fills in the end. The V call is TRBV7-3, the J call TRBJ2-1; 8 nucleotides align to TRBD1. J was trimmed by 5 bases and V by 5 bases; bases with no gene match: 11. Germline V gives CDR1 SGHTA, CDR2 FQGTGA. The CDR3 loop spans 16 amino acids. CDR3 amino acids: CASSPRTGGSNNEQFF. The part of the CDR3 DNA that was read is TGTGCCAGCAGCCCCCGTACAGGGGGGTCAAACAATGAG.

There are many counts of this clone. Coverage ceases 3 residues before the CDR3 finishes, and the germline J gene fills in the end. The rearrangement joins TRBV29-1 to TRBJ1-1; TRBD1 is a possible D gene (5 bases). Germline V gives CDR1 SQVTM, CDR2 ANQGSEA. The CDR3 is 12 residues long. V gave up 1 base and J gave up 3 bases, with 6 bases separating them. The CDR3 sequence is CSVEVRDTEAFF. CDR3 DNA (partial): TGCAGCGTTGAAGTCAGGGACACTGAA. The entire variable domain, with the rest obtained from reference TRBV29-1 and TRBJ1-1, is as follows: SAVISQKPSRDICQRGTSLTIQCQVDSQVTMMFWYRQQPGQSLTLIATANQGSEATYESGFVIDKFPISRPNLTFSTLTVSNMSPEDSSIYLCSVEVRDTEAFFGQGTRLTVV.

This clone appeared many times. The sequenced fragment ends 3 residues before the CDR3 boundary, so the rest is inferred from the germline J gene. This chain uses TRBV20-1 with TRBJ2-1, with D possibly matching TRBD2 (5 bases). Germline CDR1 reads DFQATT; CDR2 reads SNEGSKA (reference sequence). There are 15 residues in the CDR3. The V gene lost 0 bases and the J gene lost 5 bases, with 14 bases spanning the gap. The CDR3 here is CSARDGRLLNNEQFF. The sequenced CDR3 bases are TGCAGTGCTAGAGATGGGAGACTATTAAACAATGAG.

The table lists this clone with many counts. With the read ending 3 residues before the CDR3 end, the germline J gene is used to fill in that end. The gene calls are TRBV7-2 and TRBJ1-4; D uncertain. CDR1 SGHTA and CDR2 FQGNSA come from the germline V gene. The CDR3 has 11 amino acids. V lost 8 bases and J 6 bases, leaving 7 bases between the germline ends. This CDR3 reads CASHSDEKLFF. The part of the CDR3 DNA that was read is TGTGCCAGCCACAGTGATGAAAAA.